This paragraph reports one TCR beta chain. Its antigen is still unknown. The sample is drawn from a study of T cell repertoires in cytomegalovirus infection. TCRdb reanalysed the reads using MiXCR and keeps one entry per CDR3 protein. This table holds 200,000 to 250,000 distinct CDR3 sequences, about 39% found once. The germline V gene has CDR1 SGHRS and CDR2 YFSETQ. The V gene lost 6 bases and the J gene lost 6 bases, with 12 bases spanning the gap. CDR3 length equals 13 residues. This chain joins TRBV5-1 and TRBJ2-2; tentatively, D is TRBD2 (5 bases). This clonotype was sampled from a human donor in good health (CMV status not recorded). Some clones in this sample may be carry-over from other donors' samples. Sequences were derived from CD8+ T cells from cultured PBMCs, sampled from culture after CMV antigen stimulation. The CDR3 DNA reads TGCGCCAGCAACCGGGGTCTCCCCGGGGAGCTGTTTTTT. This sequence encodes CASNRGLPGELFF.